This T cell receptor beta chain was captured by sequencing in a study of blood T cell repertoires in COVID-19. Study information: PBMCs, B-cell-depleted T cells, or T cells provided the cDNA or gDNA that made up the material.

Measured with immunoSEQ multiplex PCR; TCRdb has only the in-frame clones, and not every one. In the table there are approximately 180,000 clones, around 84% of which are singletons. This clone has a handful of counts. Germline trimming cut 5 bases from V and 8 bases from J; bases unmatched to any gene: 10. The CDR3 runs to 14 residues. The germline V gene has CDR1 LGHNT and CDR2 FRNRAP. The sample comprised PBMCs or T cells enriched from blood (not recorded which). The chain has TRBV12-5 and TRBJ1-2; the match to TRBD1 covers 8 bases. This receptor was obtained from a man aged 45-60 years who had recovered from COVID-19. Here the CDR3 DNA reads TGTGCTAGTGGTACCGACAGGGGAGGGGACGGCTACACCTTC. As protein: CASGTDRGGDGYTF.